What follows are 9 T cell receptor beta chains derived from one specimen sequenced in a study of T-cell memory formation after mild COVID-19. TCRdb redid the calling of the 5' RACE reads with MiXCR, one entry per CDR3 protein. The repertoire consists of a few hundred thousand distinct CDR3 sequences, with 14% occurring once and the leading ten covering approximately 20%. Sequences were obtained from PBMCs or a T cell subset sorted from them (not recorded which). The source is a man aged 18 to 29 who had mild COVID-19 (a few samples of this study predate the infection). Cell type and time point are not known.

This clonotype has only a few counts. The rearrangement links TRBV5-1 to TRBJ2-2, with unresolved D. The V gene's germline CDR1 is SGHRS and CDR2 YFSETQ. Trimming cost V 4 bases and J 5 bases, with 18 bases left between them. The CDR3 is 16 residues long. This CDR3 reads CASSLRAPLVTGELFF. The CDR3 DNA is TGCGCCAGCAGCCTCCGGGCCCCCCTTGTGACCGGGGAGCTGTTTTTT.

This clonotype occurred a few times. The V gene is TRBV27, the J gene TRBJ2-1; D is possibly TRBD2 (6 bases). In germline, CDR1 is MNHEY, CDR2 SMNVEV (reference sequence). With 3 bases removed from V and 9 bases from J, the gap between germline ends came to 9 bases. The length of the CDR3 is 12 residues. The DNA for the CDR3 is TGTGCCAGCAGTTTTGTGGGGGGTGAGCAGTTCTTC. It translates to CASSFVGGEQFF.

This chain uses TRBV19 with TRBJ2-5, with TRBD2 matching over 12 bases. Germline CDR1 is LNHDA and CDR2 is SQIVND (reference sequence). V was clipped by 4 bases and J by 4 bases; unmatched bases: 4. This CDR3 has 15 amino acids. CDR3 sequence reads: CASSKQTSGRETQYF. The CDR3 bases are TGTGCCAGTAGTAAACAGACTAGCGGGAGAGAGACCCAGTACTTC.

This clonotype was counted a few times. The chain joins TRBV7-2 to TRBJ2-2, with TRBD2 identical over 9 bases. This CDR3 region has 16 residues. The germline CDR1 and CDR2 sequences are SGHTA and FQGNSA. V lost 4 bases to trimming and J lost 5 bases; unmatched junction nucleotides: 8. CDR3 in DNA: TGTGCCAGCAGCTATTTAGCGGGGGTAGGGACCGGGGAGCTGTTTTTT. Translation gives CASSYLAGVGTGELFF.

The rearrangement joins TRBV5-1 to TRBJ1-1; no definite D call. Germline CDR1 is SGHRS and CDR2 is YFSETQ. The ends were cut back, 3 bases at V and 0 bases at J, with 18 bases in the middle. The CDR3 covers 17 residues. This chain's CDR3 is CASSSGKHDFVNTEAFF. The CDR3 DNA reads as TGCGCCAGCAGCTCCGGGAAACACGATTTCGTGAACACTGAAGCTTTCTTT.

The sample holds one count of this clonotype. The chain has TRBV7-3 and TRBJ1-1, with 11 bases fitting TRBD1. This CDR3 has 15 amino acids. The germline V gene has CDR1 SGHTA and CDR2 FQGTGA. After removal of 3 bases from V and 5 bases from J, the junction contained 5 bases not matched to a gene. The CDR3 is CASSFEGTGGTEAFF. The CDR3 DNA sequence: TGTGCCAGCAGCTTCGAGGGGACAGGGGGTACTGAAGCTTTCTTT.

The sample holds many counts of this clonotype. V usage is TRBV11-2 and J usage is TRBJ2-3, with D hard to call. Trimming removed 0 bases from V and 1 base from J, with 5 bases in between. The CDR3 runs to 14 residues. CDR1 and CDR2 (germline): SGHAT, FQNNGV. In DNA, the CDR3 is TGTGCCAGCAGCTTAGACTGGGGCACAGATACGCAGTATTTT. Its translation: CASSLDWGTDTQYF. Together with reference TRBV11-2 and TRBJ2-3, the CDR3 gives the full variable domain: EAGVAQSPRYKIIEKRQSVAFWCNPISGHATLYWYQQILGQGPKLLIQFQNNGVVDDSQLPKDRFSAERLKGVDSTLKIQPAKLEDSAVYLCASSLDWGTDTQYFGPGTRLTVL.

This clonotype has a handful of counts. The genes are TRBV11-2 and TRBJ2-3; D gene unclear. Germline V gives CDR1 SGHAT, CDR2 FQNNGV. This CDR3 comprises 13 residues. The germline V and J ends were trimmed by 2 bases and 2 bases, with 5 bases remaining between them. DNA of the CDR3: TGTGCCAGCAGCTTACATCTCACAGATACGCAGTATTTT. Translated, it gives CASSLHLTDTQYF.

This clonotype was seen many times. The J gene is TRBJ2-1, the V gene TRBV7-2, with 8 bases identical to TRBD2. The CDR3 length is 15 residues. The germline V gene has CDR1 SGHTA and CDR2 FQGNSA. V lost 5 bases to trimming and J lost 7 bases; unmatched junction nucleotides: 10. As DNA, the CDR3 is TGTGCCAGCAGCCCACCCGGGACTAGTCTTAATGAGCAGTTCTTC. Its protein product is CASSPPGTSLNEQFF.